Following are 28 T cell receptor beta chains from one sample sequenced in a study of T cell changes during pregnancy in multiple sclerosis. This table comes from immunoSEQ multiplex PCR, and its TCRdb copy is limited to in-frame clones, with some not included. Among fewer than 80,000 clones listed, 90% to 95% were seen once. The material sequenced was CD4+ T cells from peripheral blood mononuclear cells, taken in the third trimester of pregnancy. These TCRs come from a female donor in good health, enrolled as a control in a pregnancy study.

The chain links TRBV12-5 to TRBJ1-2, with 8 bases identical to TRBD1. Germline CDR1 is LGHNT and CDR2 is FRNRAP. The CDR3 runs 16 residues. Losses at the gene ends were 0 bases for V and 5 bases for J; bases not matched to a gene: 8. CDR3 bases: TGTGCTAGTGGTTTGGTAACAGGGGGGCTGATATATGGCTACACCTTC. It is translated as CASGLVTGGLIYGYTF.

V gene TRBV19 combines with J gene TRBJ1-1; 7 nucleotides match TRBD1. This CDR3 is 14 amino acids long. Trimming removed 4 bases from V and 11 bases from J; junction bases left unmatched: 13. Germline V gene sequence: CDR1 LNHDA, CDR2 SQIVND (reference sequence). The CDR3 bases are TGTGCCAGTAGTAACCGGGACAGCCCTCTCGGGGCTTTCTTT. This encodes CASSNRDSPLGAFF. The entire variable domain, with the rest obtained from reference TRBV19 and TRBJ1-1, is as follows: DGGITQSPKYLFRKEGQNVTLSCEQNLNHDAMYWYRQDPGQGLRLIYYSQIVNDFQKGDIAEGYSVSREKKESFPLTVTSAQKNPTAFYLCASSNRDSPLGAFFGQGTRLTVV.

The chain couples TRBV11-1 to TRBJ2-1; 8 nucleotides align to TRBD1. V lost 5 bases and J lost 2; bases outside the gene matches: 5. CDR1 SGHAT and CDR2 FQDESV come from the germline V gene (reference sequence). This CDR3 spans 15 amino acids. DNA of the CDR3: TGTGCCAGCAGCCCAGGGGGCCCACCCTACAATGAGCAGTTCTTC. The encoded protein is CASSPGGPPYNEQFF.

This chain joins TRBV4-1 and TRBJ2-3; TRBD2 might be the D (5 bases). CDR1 and CDR2 from the germline V gene are MGHRA and YSYEKL. The CDR3 contains 16 residues. V gave up 4 bases and J gave up 0 bases, with 14 bases separating them. In DNA form, the CDR3 reads TGCGCCAGCAGCCGAGATGGAGCGGTGAGCACAGATACGCAGTATTTT. As protein: CASSRDGAVSTDTQYF.

This chain uses TRBV7-2 with TRBJ1-2; D is perhaps TRBD1 (6 bases). The germline V gene has CDR1 SGHTA and CDR2 FQGNSA. Trimming removed 1 base at V and 6 bases at J, with 12 bases between. CDR3 length equals 14 residues. DNA for the CDR3: TGTGCCAGCAGCTTAGGTCTACAGGGCGATGGCTACACCTTC. Its translation: CASSLGLQGDGYTF.

This chain uses TRBV28 with TRBJ1-5; D is unresolved. Germline V gives CDR1 MDHEN, CDR2 SYDVKM. The length of the CDR3 is 14 residues. The V and J ends lost 7 bases and 6 bases respectively, with 16 bases between them. CDR3 protein: CASKNPAASQPQHF. DNA of the CDR3: TGTGCCAGCAAGAATCCAGCGGCGAGTCAGCCCCAGCATTTT.

The V call is TRBV6-5, the J call TRBJ2-3; 8 bases align to TRBD1. The germline V gene encodes CDR1 MNHEY and CDR2 SVGAGI. The CDR3 has 12 amino acids. The junction had 6 bases not matched to a gene; V was cut back by 10 bases and J by 6 bases. CDR3 coding DNA: TGTGCCATCACGGACAGGGCCGATACGCAGTATTTT. Its protein product is CAITDRADTQYF.

The J gene is TRBJ2-2, the V gene TRBV19; weak D call: TRBD1 (5 bases). V lost 5 bases, J lost 5 bases, and 15 bases lay in between. This CDR3 contains 15 residues. The V gene's germline CDR1 is LNHDA and CDR2 SQIVND (reference sequence). CDR3 residues: CASSDDRVGTGELFF. The CDR3 bases are TGTGCCAGTAGTGACGACAGAGTAGGGACCGGGGAGCTGTTTTTT.

The chain combines TRBV4-3 with TRBJ1-4; D gene unclear. The CDR3 consists of 15 residues. Germline V gives CDR1 LGHNA, CDR2 YSLEER. The V end was cut by 1 base, the J end by 5 bases, with 11 bases between. The CDR3 spells CASSQVGWVNEKLFF. The CDR3 DNA reads TGCGCCAGCAGCCAAGTGGGCTGGGTGAATGAAAAACTGTTTTTT.

This chain links TRBV5-4 with TRBJ2-5, with 9 bases aligning to TRBD2. Germline trimming cut 4 bases from V and 0 bases from J; bases unmatched to any gene: 10. The length of the CDR3 is 17 residues. CDR1 and CDR2 from the germline V gene are SGHNT and YYREEE (reference sequence). The CDR3 nucleotides are TGTGCCAGCAGCCGAGGTAATAGCGGGGGCTACCAAGAGACCCAGTACTTC. It translates to CASSRGNSGGYQETQYF.

This clone was found once. The V gene is TRBV7-2, the J gene TRBJ1-1; maybe TRBD1 (6 bases). This CDR3 comprises 18 residues. The V end was cut by 3 bases, the J end by 1 base, with 21 bases between. CDR1 is SGHTA, CDR2 FQGNSA, per germline. The CDR3 DNA reads TGTGCCAGCAGCTTCGTAGCGGGACAAGACCTTCCGAACACTGAAGCTTTCTTT. It translates to CASSFVAGQDLPNTEAFF. The full variable domain, in which reference TRBV7-2 and TRBJ1-1 provide the parts outside the CDR3, is GAGVSQSPSNKVTEKGKDVELRCDPISGHTALYWYRQSLGQGLEFLIYFQGNSAPDKSGLPSDRFSAERTGGSVSTLTIQRTQQEDSAVYLCASSFVAGQDLPNTEAFFGQGTRLTVV.

The chain links TRBV30 to TRBJ1-2; D gene uncertain. The CDR3 runs 13 residues. V lost 2 bases and J 1 base, leaving 8 bases between the germline ends. The V gene's germline CDR1 is GTSNPN and CDR2 SVGIG (reference sequence). The CDR3 sequence is CAWSRSINYGYTF. CDR3 in DNA: TGTGCCTGGAGTAGAAGCATTAACTATGGCTACACCTTC.

The chain recombines TRBV4-3 with TRBJ1-1; D ambiguous. The ends were cut back, 3 bases at V and 1 base at J, with 9 bases in the middle. The CDR3 has 14 amino acids. Germline loops: CDR1 LGHNA, CDR2 YSLEER. CDR3 sequence reads: CASSQGAWNTEAFF. The DNA for the CDR3 is TGCGCCAGCAGCCAGGGAGCGTGGAACACTGAAGCTTTCTTT.

This chain links TRBV6-6 with TRBJ1-2; D possibly corresponds to TRBD1 (6 bases). V was trimmed by 2 bases and J by 1 base, leaving 14 bases between them. This CDR3 has 16 residues. Germline-derived CDR1 and CDR2 are MNHNY and SVGAGI (reference sequence). Here the CDR3 reads CASSYGVQGLNYGYTF. The CDR3 bases are TGTGCCAGCAGTTACGGGGTGCAGGGGCTTAACTATGGCTACACCTTC.

V gene TRBV19 combines with J gene TRBJ1-5, with TRBD1 identical over 9 bases. In germline, CDR1 is LNHDA, CDR2 SQIVND (reference sequence). This CDR3 is 14 amino acids long. V gave up 5 bases and J gave up 7 bases; unmatched junction bases: 6. The CDR3 is CASSYRGLGQPQHF. The CDR3 DNA is TGTGCCAGTAGTTACAGGGGGCTCGGCCAGCCCCAGCATTTT.

Comments on this clone: A read error may produce the germline difference seen at one junction end. J is TRBJ2-5 and V is TRBV7-7; a weak D match, TRBD2 (5 bases). CDR3 length equals 13 residues. The V gene's germline CDR1 is SSHAT and CDR2 FNYEAQ (reference sequence). The CDR3 spells CASSFGLIETQYF. The CDR3 nucleotides are TGTGCTAGCAGCTTCGGACTGATAGAGACCCAGTACTTC.

This chain uses TRBV19 with TRBJ1-1; no clear D. V was trimmed by 4 bases and J by 5 bases, leaving 8 bases between them. The CDR3 loop spans 12 amino acids. From germline, CDR1 is LNHDA and CDR2 SQIVND (reference sequence). CDR3 in amino acids: CASSKEGTEAFF. CDR3 sequence (DNA): TGTGCCAGTAGTAAGGAGGGTACTGAAGCTTTCTTT. The full variable domain, its missing parts supplied by reference TRBV19 and TRBJ1-1, is DGGITQSPKYLFRKEGQNVTLSCEQNLNHDAMYWYRQDPGQGLRLIYYSQIVNDFQKGDIAEGYSVSREKKESFPLTVTSAQKNPTAFYLCASSKEGTEAFFGQGTRLTVV.

V gene TRBV9 combines with J gene TRBJ2-1, with D unclear. Between the trimmed V and J ends, which lost 0 bases and 4 bases, there was a span of 5 bases. This CDR3 spans 13 amino acids. Per the germline V gene, CDR1 is SGDLS and CDR2 is YYNGEE. The CDR3 spells CASSVELYNEQFF. CDR3 nucleotides: TGTGCCAGCAGCGTAGAGCTTTACAATGAGCAGTTCTTC.

The chain has TRBV6-6 and TRBJ1-1; D gene unclear. CDR3 length: 14 residues. Germline V gene lookup returns CDR1 MNHNY and CDR2 SVGAGI (reference sequence). Trimming took 10 bases from V and 5 from J, leaving 20 bases between them. This CDR3 is CATRISVGRTEAFF. As DNA, the CDR3 is TGTGCCACCCGGATTAGCGTGGGGAGGACTGAAGCTTTCTTT.

This chain links TRBV7-2 with TRBJ1-5; D perhaps matches TRBD1 (6 bases). The CDR3 contains 15 residues. CDR1 SGHTA and CDR2 FQGNSA come from the germline V gene. Trimming took 5 bases from V and 0 from J, leaving 11 bases between them. The DNA of the CDR3 is TGTGCCAGCAGCACCGAGACAGGTAGCAATCAGCCCCAGCATTTT. Translating it yields CASSTETGSNQPQHF. The full variable domain, with the rest looked up from reference TRBV7-2 and TRBJ1-5, is GAGVSQSPSNKVTEKGKDVELRCDPISGHTALYWYRQSLGQGLEFLIYFQGNSAPDKSGLPSDRFSAERTGGSVSTLTIQRTQQEDSAVYLCASSTETGSNQPQHFGDGTRLSIL.

This chain links TRBV15 with TRBJ1-5; D possibly corresponds to TRBD1 (5 bases). This CDR3 spans 17 amino acids. Looked up from germline, CDR1 is LNHNV and CDR2 is YYDKDF (reference sequence). V was clipped by 1 base and J by 3 bases, with 16 bases between them. In nucleotides, the CDR3 is TGTGCCACCAGCAGAGCCGATTGGAGGGGTTCCAATCAGCCCCAGCATTTT. It codes for CATSRADWRGSNQPQHF.

The chain couples TRBV19 to TRBJ1-2, with D maybe TRBD1 (6 bases). The V end was cut by 5 bases, the J end by 3 bases, with 10 bases between. The CDR3 extends over 13 amino acids. Per the germline V gene, CDR1 is LNHDA and CDR2 is SQIVND (reference sequence). The CDR3 spells CASSPRTDYGYTF. As DNA, the CDR3 is TGTGCCAGTAGTCCCCGGACAGACTATGGCTACACCTTC.

This rearrangement joins TRBV6-1 to TRBJ2-1, with TRBD1 matching 7 bases. V gave up 6 bases and J gave up 7 bases; unmatched junction bases: 9. Germline lookup yields CDR1 MNHNS and CDR2 SASEGT. CDR3 length: 14 residues. CDR3 sequence (DNA): TGTGCCAGCAGATCCGGACAGGTCGGTAATGAGCAGTTCTTC. Its protein product is CASRSGQVGNEQFF.

This sequence joins TRBV11-1 and TRBJ1-2; 8 positions agree with TRBD1. Germline V gene sequence: CDR1 SGHAT, CDR2 FQDESV (reference sequence). Trimming took 5 bases from V and 5 from J; bases not matched to a gene: 4. The CDR3 loop spans 13 amino acids. CDR3 nucleotides: TGTGCCAGCAGCAAGGACAGGGAATATGGCTACACCTTC. It codes for CASSKDREYGYTF.

V is TRBV5-1 and J is TRBJ2-5, with TRBD2 matching 8 bases. CDR1 is SGHRS, CDR2 YFSETQ, per germline. CDR3 length: 15 residues. The trim removed 3 bases at V and 5 bases at J, leaving 9 bases unmatched. Here the CDR3 reads CASSWRGAREETQYF. CDR3 DNA: TGCGCCAGCAGCTGGCGGGGGGCCCGAGAGGAGACCCAGTACTTC.

The chain couples TRBV30 to TRBJ1-4, with D maybe TRBD1 (6 bases). Germline CDR1 and CDR2: GTSNPN and SVGIG (reference sequence). Trimming pared 0 bases from V and 15 bases from J, leaving 11 bases between. CDR3 size: 11 residues. The chain's CDR3 is CAWSVQTGMFF. The CDR3 region has the DNA TGTGCCTGGAGTGTACAGACAGGCATGTTTTTT.

The chain links TRBV6-5 to TRBJ1-1; no reliable D call. This CDR3 is built from 12 residues. Deletions cut 6 bases from V and 1 base from J, with 6 bases between. Germline-derived CDR1 and CDR2 are MNHEY and SVGAGI. This chain's CDR3 is CASRRPNTEAFF. As DNA, the CDR3 is TGTGCCAGCAGGAGGCCGAACACTGAAGCTTTCTTT.

V gene TRBV4-3 combines with J gene TRBJ2-7; D perhaps matches TRBD2 (7 bases). The germline V gene encodes CDR1 LGHNA and CDR2 YSLEER. With 3 bases removed from V and 3 bases from J, the gap between germline ends came to 18 bases. The CDR3 consists of 16 residues. CDR3 nucleotides: TGCGCCAGCAGCCAGGAAGGGCGGGGGCCTATCTACGAGCAGTACTTC. This gives the protein CASSQEGRGPIYEQYF.